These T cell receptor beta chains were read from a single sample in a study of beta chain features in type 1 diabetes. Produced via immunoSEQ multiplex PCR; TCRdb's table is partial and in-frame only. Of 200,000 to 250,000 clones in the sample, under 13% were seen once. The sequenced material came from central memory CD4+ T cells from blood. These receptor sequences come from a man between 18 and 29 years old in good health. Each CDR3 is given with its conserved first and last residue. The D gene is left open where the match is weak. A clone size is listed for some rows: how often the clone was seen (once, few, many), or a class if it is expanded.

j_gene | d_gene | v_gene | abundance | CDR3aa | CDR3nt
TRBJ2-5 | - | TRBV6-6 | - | CASSPGETQYF | TGTGCCAGCAGTCCCGGGGAGACCCAGTACTTC
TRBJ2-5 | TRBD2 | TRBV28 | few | CASSSAGGPVGETQYF | TGTGCCAGCAGTTCGGCGGGAGGGCCGGTAGGAGAGACCCAGTACTTC
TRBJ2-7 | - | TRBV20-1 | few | CSARAHEQYF | TGCAGTGCTAGGGCCCACGAGCAGTACTTC
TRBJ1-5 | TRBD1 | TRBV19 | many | CASSRPGQGNQPQHF | TGTGCCAGTAGTAGGCCGGGACAGGGCAATCAGCCCCAGCATTTT
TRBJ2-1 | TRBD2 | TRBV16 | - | CASSQWGLAGEQFF | TGTGCCAGCAGCCAATGGGGGCTAGCGGGAGAGCAGTTCTTC
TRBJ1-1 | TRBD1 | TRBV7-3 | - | CASSQQGTNTEAFF | TGTGCCAGCAGCCAACAGGGGACGAACACTGAAGCTTTCTTT
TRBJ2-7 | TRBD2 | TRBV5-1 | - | CASRFTSGSSYEQYF | TGCGCCAGCAGATTTACTAGCGGCTCCTCCTACGAGCAGTACTTC
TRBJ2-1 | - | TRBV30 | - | CAWSPGTEGNWAQFF | TGTGCCTGGAGCCCCGGGACTGAGGGGAACTGGGCGCAGTTCTTC
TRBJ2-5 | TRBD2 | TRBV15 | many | CATSRKTSGYQETQYF | TGTGCCACCAGCAGAAAGACTAGCGGTTACCAAGAGACCCAGTACTTC
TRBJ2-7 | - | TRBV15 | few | CATSRDNDRTYEQYF | TGTGCCACCAGCAGAGATAATGACCGAACATACGAGCAGTACTTC
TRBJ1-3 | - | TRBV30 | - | CAWSEGGTGNTIYF | TGTGCCTGGAGTGAGGGAGGAACTGGAAACACCATATATTTT
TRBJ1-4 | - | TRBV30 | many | CAWSLRPVLTLFF | TGTGCCTGGAGTCTAAGGCCAGTCTTGACCCTGTTTTTT
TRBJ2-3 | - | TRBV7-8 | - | CASSARADTQYF | TGTGCCAGCAGCGCCAGGGCAGATACGCAGTATTTT
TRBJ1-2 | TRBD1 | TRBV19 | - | CASTRGQEDYGYTF | TGTGCCAGTACCAGAGGACAGGAAGACTATGGCTACACCTTC